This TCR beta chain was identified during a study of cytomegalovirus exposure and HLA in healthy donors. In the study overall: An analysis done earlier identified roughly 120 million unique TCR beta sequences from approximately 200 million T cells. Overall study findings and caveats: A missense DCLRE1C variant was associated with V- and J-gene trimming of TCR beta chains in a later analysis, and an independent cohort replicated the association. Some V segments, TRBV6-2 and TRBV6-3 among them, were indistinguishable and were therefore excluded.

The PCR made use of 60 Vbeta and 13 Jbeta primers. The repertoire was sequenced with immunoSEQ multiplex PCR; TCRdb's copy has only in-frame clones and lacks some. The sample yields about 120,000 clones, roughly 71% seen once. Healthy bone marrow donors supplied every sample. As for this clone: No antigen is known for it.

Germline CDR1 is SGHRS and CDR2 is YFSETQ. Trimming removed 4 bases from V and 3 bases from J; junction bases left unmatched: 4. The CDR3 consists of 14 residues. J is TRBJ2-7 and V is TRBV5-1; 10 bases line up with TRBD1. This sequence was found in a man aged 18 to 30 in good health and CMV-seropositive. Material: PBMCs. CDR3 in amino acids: CASSEGQGYYEQYV. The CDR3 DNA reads TGCGCCAGCAGCGAGGGACAGGGGTACTACGAGCAGTACGTC.